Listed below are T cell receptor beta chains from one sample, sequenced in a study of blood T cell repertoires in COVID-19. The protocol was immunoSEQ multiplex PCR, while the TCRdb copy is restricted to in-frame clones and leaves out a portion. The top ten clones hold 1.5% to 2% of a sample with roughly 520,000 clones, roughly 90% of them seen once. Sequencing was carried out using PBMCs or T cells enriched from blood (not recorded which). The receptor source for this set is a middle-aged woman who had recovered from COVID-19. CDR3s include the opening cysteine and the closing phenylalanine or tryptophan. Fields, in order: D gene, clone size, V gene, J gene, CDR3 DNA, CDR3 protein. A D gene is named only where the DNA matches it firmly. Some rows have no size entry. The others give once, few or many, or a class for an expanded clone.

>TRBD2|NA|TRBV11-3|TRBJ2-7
TGTGCCAGCAGCTTAGAGGGGACTAGCGGGACCTACGAGCAGTACTTC
CASSLEGTSGTYEQYF
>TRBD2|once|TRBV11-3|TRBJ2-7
TGTGCCAGCTCCACTAGCGGGAGCTACGAGCAGTACTTC
CASSTSGSYEQYF
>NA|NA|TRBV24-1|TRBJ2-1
TGTGCCACCAGTGACTCAACACCGGGAGATGGCTCCTACAATGAGCAGTTCTTC
CATSDSTPGDGSYNEQFF
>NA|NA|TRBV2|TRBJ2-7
TGTGCCAGCAGTGTCGGCCTCGGGTCCTACGAGCAGTACTTC
CASSVGLGSYEQYF
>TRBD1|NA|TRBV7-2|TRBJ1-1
TGTGCCAGCAGCCGCGGGACAGTGAACACTGAAGCTTTCTTT
CASSRGTVNTEAFF
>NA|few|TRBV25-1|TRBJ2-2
TGTGCCAGCAGTGAAGGGCAGGCCACCGGGGAGCTGTTTTTT
CASSEGQATGELFF
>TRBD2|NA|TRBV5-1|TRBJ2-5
TGCGCCAGCAGCGTTGTAGGGACTAGCGGGAGCCCAATCCCCCACCAAGTTACCCAGTACTTC
CASSVVGTSGSPIPHQVTQYF
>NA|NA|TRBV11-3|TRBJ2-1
TGTGCCAGCAGCTTGGGGCCGTCTCAAAACAATGAGCAGTTCTTC
CASSLGPSQNNEQFF
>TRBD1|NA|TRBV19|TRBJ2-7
TGTGCCAGTAGCAAAGGGCGTGGACAGGGTATCCGGGGGCAGTACTTC
CASSKGRGQGIRGQYF
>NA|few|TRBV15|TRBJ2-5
TGTGCCACTCGTCTGGGCACCGCACAAGAGACCCAGTACTTC
CATRLGTAQETQYF